The 5 T cell receptor beta chains below were found in one sample sequenced in a study of cytomegalovirus exposure and HLA in healthy donors. This PCR relied on a set of 60 Vbeta primers and 13 Jbeta primers. Method: immunoSEQ multiplex PCR; TCRdb's copy keeps in-frame clones and lacks some. The data hold 100,000 to 150,000 clones, with about 70% observed a single time. The sample comprised PBMCs. Receptor source: a woman aged 55-69 years in good health and CMV-seropositive.

The genes are TRBV18 and TRBJ2-1, with TRBD2 matching over 7 bases. Germline V gene lookup returns CDR1 KGHSH and CDR2 LQKENI. The junction had 11 bases not matched to a gene; V was cut back by 2 bases and J by 10 bases. This CDR3 spans 15 amino acids. The CDR3 sequence: CASSPGASGPPEQFF. Here the CDR3 DNA reads TGTGCCAGCTCACCAGGGGCTAGCGGCCCCCCCGAGCAGTTCTTC. Variable domain in full (rest from reference TRBV18 and TRBJ2-1): NAGVMQNPRHLVRRRGQEARLRCSPMKGHSHVYWYRQLPEEGLKFMVYLQKENIIDESGMPKERFSAEFPKEGPSILRIQQVVRGDSAAYFCASSPGASGPPEQFFGPGTRLTVL.

This clone was counted a few times. The V and J genes are TRBV18 and TRBJ2-3, with TRBD2 as a possible D gene (7 bases). Deletions cut 6 bases from V and 2 bases from J, with 15 bases between. The CDR3 is 15 amino acids. Germline lookup yields CDR1 KGHSH and CDR2 LQKENI. The CDR3 sequence is CASSLRGGATDTQYF. The DNA of the CDR3 is TGTGCCAGCTCCCTCAGAGGGGGGGCCACAGATACGCAGTATTTT.

This chain links TRBV5-6 with TRBJ2-7; 10 nucleotides agree with TRBD1. The CDR3 consists of 16 residues. Germline trimming cut 3 bases from V and 3 bases from J; bases unmatched to any gene: 9. Germline V gene data show CDR1 as SGHDT and CDR2 as YYEEEE. The chain's CDR3 is CASSWGGTGAFYEQYF. The CDR3 nucleotides are TGTGCCAGCAGCTGGGGGGGGACAGGGGCCTTCTACGAGCAGTACTTC.

V gene TRBV4-3 combines with J gene TRBJ1-2, with TRBD1 matching over 7 bases. CDR3 length: 16 residues. Trimming cost V 4 bases and J 4 bases; bases outside gene matches: 12. Germline lookup yields CDR1 LGHNA and CDR2 YSLEER. The CDR3 DNA sequence: TGCGCCAGCAGCCTTAGGTTACAGGGGACCCTCTATGGCTACACCTTC. This encodes CASSLRLQGTLYGYTF.

V usage is TRBV7-2 and J usage is TRBJ1-3, with D unresolved. The CDR3 covers 14 residues. Germline assignment: CDR1 SGHTA and CDR2 FQGNSA. Trimming left V 1 base short and J 3 bases short, with 7 bases between. DNA of the CDR3: TGTGCCAGCAGCTTAGGAGGAGTTGGAAACACCATATATTTT. Translation gives CASSLGGVGNTIYF.